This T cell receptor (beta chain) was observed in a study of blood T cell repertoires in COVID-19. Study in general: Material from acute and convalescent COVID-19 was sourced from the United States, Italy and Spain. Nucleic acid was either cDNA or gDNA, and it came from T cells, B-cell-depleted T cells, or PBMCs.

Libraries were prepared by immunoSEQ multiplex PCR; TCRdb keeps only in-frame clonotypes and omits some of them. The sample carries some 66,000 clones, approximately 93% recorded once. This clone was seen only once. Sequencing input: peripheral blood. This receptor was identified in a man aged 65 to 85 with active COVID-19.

CDR3 sequence (DNA): TGTGCCAGCTCACGGCAGACAGAACCTAACTATGGCTACACCTTC. It yields the protein CASSRQTEPNYGYTF. This chain links TRBV18 with TRBJ1-2; TRBD1 might be the D (5 bases). In germline, CDR1 is KGHSH, CDR2 LQKENI. The CDR3 is 15 residues long. The V end was cut by 4 bases, the J end by 0 bases, with 12 bases between.